The clone carrying this TCR beta chain showed up just once. Its specificity is unknown. Germline V gives CDR1 MNHEY, CDR2 SMNVEV (reference sequence). CDR3 length: 16 amino acids. V was clipped by 1 base and J by 7 bases, with 16 bases between them. Clones were read by immunoSEQ multiplex PCR, and TCRdb kept only the in-frame ones, dropping some. Counted here are more than 95,000 clones, approximately 85% occurring once; the ten biggest clones make up almost 4.5%. This record comes from a study of T cell responses to AZD1222 COVID-19 vaccine. Study-wide results and limits: Vaccination with two AZD1222 doses was followed by a rise in Spike-specific TCR breadth and depth. The span of vaccine-associated CD4 TCRs extended across spike, with dominance at 160-218 and 743-854. Donors were largely white British and mainly female; clonal diversity was possibly underestimated.

The chain has TRBV27 and TRBJ1-4; D is possibly TRBD1 (5 bases). The material was peripheral blood, obtained 28 days after the second AZD1222 dose. This sequence was found in an adult who received the AZD1222 COVID-19 vaccine. DNA for the CDR3: TGTGCCAGCAGTTTATTTTCGGCAGGGCCGGGTGAAAAACTGTTTTTT. Translation gives CASSLFSAGPGEKLFF.